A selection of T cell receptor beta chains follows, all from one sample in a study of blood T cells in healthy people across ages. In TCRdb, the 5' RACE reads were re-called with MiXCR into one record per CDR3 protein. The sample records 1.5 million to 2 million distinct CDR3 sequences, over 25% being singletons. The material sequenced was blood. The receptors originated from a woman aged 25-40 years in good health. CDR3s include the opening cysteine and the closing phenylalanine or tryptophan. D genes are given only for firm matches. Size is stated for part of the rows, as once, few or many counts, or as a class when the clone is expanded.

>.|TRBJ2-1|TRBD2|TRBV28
TGTGCCAGTCGGGGGGGTATGGAAGAGACCCAGTTCTTC
CASRGGMEETQFF
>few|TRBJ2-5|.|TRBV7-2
TGTGCCAGCAGCTTAAGGTTCTCGGGCCCAATCCAAGAGACCCAGTACTTC
CASSLRFSGPIQETQYF
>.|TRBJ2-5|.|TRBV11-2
TGTGCCGGCAGCTTAGTATCGGGGCTTCAAGAGACCCAGTACTTC
CAGSLVSGLQETQYF
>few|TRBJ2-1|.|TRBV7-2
TGTGCCAACAGCTTAGGGTCGGCTGAGCAGTTCTTC
CANSLGSAEQFF
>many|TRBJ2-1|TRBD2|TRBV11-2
TGTGCCAGCAGCCCTGCTAGCGGCGTCTACAATGAGCAGTTCTTC
CASSPASGVYNEQFF
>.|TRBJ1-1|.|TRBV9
TGTGCCAGCAGCCCTATTACAGGGCCGAACACTGAAGCTTTCTTT
CASSPITGPNTEAFF
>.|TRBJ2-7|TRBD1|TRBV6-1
TGTGCCAGCAAAGCCTACCGGGGCCGGGACAGGGCCTACGAGCAGTACTTC
CASKAYRGRDRAYEQYF
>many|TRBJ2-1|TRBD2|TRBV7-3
TGTGCCAGCAGCCCAGTCCCTAGCGGGGTCGGAGGAAATGAGCAGTTCTTC
CASSPVPSGVGGNEQFF
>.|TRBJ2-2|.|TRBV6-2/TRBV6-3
TGTGCCAGCAGTTATTCTGATGGTGGGGAGCTGTTTTTT
CASSYSDGGELFF
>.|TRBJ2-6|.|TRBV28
TGTGCCAGCAGTTTAAGTACTAAGGCCAACGTCCTGACTTTC
CASSLSTKANVLTF
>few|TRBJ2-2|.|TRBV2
TGTGCCAGCAGAGTCCTGGTAAAGGGCGGGGAGCTGTTTTTT
CASRVLVKGGELFF
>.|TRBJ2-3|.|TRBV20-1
TGCAGTGCTAACCTGGTGGCAGATACGCAGTATTTT
CSANLVADTQYF
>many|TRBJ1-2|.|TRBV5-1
TGCGCCAGCAGCTTGGATTTGACTAACTATGGCTACACCTTC
CASSLDLTNYGYTF
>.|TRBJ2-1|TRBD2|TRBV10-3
TGTGCCATCAGGGGGACTAGCGGGACCTACAATGAGCAGTTCTTC
CAIRGTSGTYNEQFF